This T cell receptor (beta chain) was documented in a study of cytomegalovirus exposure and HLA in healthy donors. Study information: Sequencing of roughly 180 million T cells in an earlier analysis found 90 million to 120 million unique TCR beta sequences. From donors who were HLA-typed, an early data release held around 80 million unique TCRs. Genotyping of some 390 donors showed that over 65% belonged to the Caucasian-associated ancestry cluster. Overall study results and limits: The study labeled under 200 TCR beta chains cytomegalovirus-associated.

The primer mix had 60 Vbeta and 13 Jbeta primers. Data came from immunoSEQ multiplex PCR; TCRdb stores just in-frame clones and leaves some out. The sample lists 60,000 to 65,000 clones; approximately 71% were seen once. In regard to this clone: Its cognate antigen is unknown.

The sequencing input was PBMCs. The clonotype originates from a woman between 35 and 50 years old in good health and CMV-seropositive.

The CDR3: CASSLGDTIARETQYF. The CDR3, as DNA: TGTGCCAGCAGCTTGGGGGACACCATAGCGAGGGAGACCCAGTACTTC. The chain uses TRBV5-8 and TRBJ2-5, with D maybe TRBD1 (6 bases). The germline V gene has CDR1 SGHTS and CDR2 YDEGEE. The germline V and J ends were trimmed by 0 bases and 5 bases, with 17 bases remaining between them. The CDR3 is 16 residues long.